This T cell receptor (beta chain) emerged from a study of regulatory T cells in long-lasting Graves disease. Study-level points and caveats: Exclusively peripheral blood, rather than thyroid tissue, was studied.

This clonotype occurred once. Its antigen is unidentified. The CDR3 does not close with the conserved phenylalanine or tryptophan, likely indicating a read error. Arm-PCR of CDR3 regions with iRepertoire HTBI primers generated TCR beta libraries. TCRdb re-called the multiplex PCR reads through MiXCR, storing one row per CDR3 protein. The sample shows some 500,000 distinct CDR3 sequences, approximately 15% of them seen only once. Time point of the sample: newly diagnosed GD, antithyroid drugs for less than 3 months. Extracted RNA from PBMCs served as the source of the TCR library. Under American Thyroid Association guidelines, Graves' disease was diagnosed. Germline V lookup: CDR1 SGDLS, CDR2 YYNGEE. This CDR3 has 15 amino acids. These records were also assigned to another study, of T cells in Graves' hyperthyroidism and ophthalmopathy. That study reports: Appearing also in blood were most of the thyroid clonotypes expanded above 0.001. Stable hyperthyroidism was told apart from ophthalmopathy by a model built on 13 V-J features.

The sequence came from a young man with Graves disease. The sample was peripheral blood mononuclear cells (PBMCs), taken at new diagnosis, from a patient treated with antithyroid drugs. The rearrangement joins TRBV9 to TRBJ2-1; D is ambiguous. The J call could be wrong; TRBJ2-5 is a better fit for the DNA end. DNA for the CDR3: TGTGCCAGCAGCGTAGTGGATGAGGTAGTGGGGACCCAGTACATC. It yields the protein CASSVVDEVVGTQYI.